A single sample gave rise to the 12 T cell receptor beta chains below, sequenced in a study of cytomegalovirus exposure and HLA in healthy donors. TCRdb's copy holds only in-frame clones and misses some; the assay was immunoSEQ multiplex PCR. The table includes about 130,000 clones, 70% to 85% detected once. Sequenced: PBMCs. Receptor source: a man aged 25 to 40 in good health and CMV-seropositive.

The chain carries TRBV4-2 and TRBJ1-1; D might be TRBD1 (6 bases). CDR1 and CDR2 (germline): LGHNA, YNFKEQ. This CDR3 has 16 residues. Between the trimmed V and J ends, which lost 0 bases and 3 bases, there was a span of 14 bases. For the CDR3, the DNA is TGTGCCAGCAGCCAAGAGGCAGGGGCGTTGCACACTGAAGCTTTCTTT. Amino acids: CASSQEAGALHTEAFF.

This clone showed up many times. The chain links TRBV5-6 to TRBJ2-7, with D possibly matching TRBD1 (5 bases). CDR1 is SGHDT and CDR2 is YYEEEE in the germline V gene. CDR3 length: 11 residues. V shed 5 bases and J shed 5 bases, with 8 bases lying between them. CDR3 coding DNA: TGTGCCAGCAGTAGGACACACGAGCAGTACTTC. Amino acids: CASSRTHEQYF.

The rearrangement joins TRBV9 to TRBJ2-2; 9 nucleotides agree with TRBD2. J gave up 2 bases and V 0 bases, and 2 bases lay outside the gene matches. The CDR3 has 16 amino acids. CDR1 and CDR2 (germline): SGDLS, YYNGEE. CDR3 coding DNA: TGTGCCAGCAGCGTAGGTAGCGGGAGAAACACCGGGGAGCTGTTTTTT. Translating gives CASSVGSGRNTGELFF.

This clone was recorded once. The gene calls are TRBV7-2 and TRBJ2-1, with D unclear. The germline V gene has CDR1 SGHTA and CDR2 FQGNSA. The CDR3 runs 15 residues. Trimming removed 2 bases at V and 0 bases at J, with 8 bases between. The CDR3 bases are TGTGCCAGCAGCTTAAACTCGATCTCCTACAATGAGCAGTTCTTC. Its translation: CASSLNSISYNEQFF.

The chain joins TRBV5-1 to TRBJ1-2; a weak D match, TRBD1 (5 bases). The CDR3 loop spans 17 amino acids. Germline values: CDR1 SGHRS, CDR2 YFSETQ. V was cut by 0 bases and J by 5 bases, with 20 bases left in between. CDR3 in DNA: TGCGCCAGCAGCTTGGGGCGGGGGACGCAGCACGATTATGGCTACACCTTC. This translates into CASSLGRGTQHDYGYTF.

This clone occurred a few times. The chain couples TRBV10-1 to TRBJ1-2, with 8 positions matching TRBD1. CDR3 length equals 13 residues. CDR1 and CDR2 from the germline V gene are WNHNN and SYGVQD (reference sequence). The ends lost 8 bases at V and 5 bases at J; junction bases unmatched: 7. This CDR3 is CASSPDRAYGYTF. DNA for the CDR3: TGCGCCAGCTCTCCGGACAGGGCATATGGCTACACCTTC.

The V gene is TRBV5-6, the J gene TRBJ1-1; 7 nucleotides match TRBD1. This CDR3 spans 15 amino acids. Germline values: CDR1 SGHDT, CDR2 YYEEEE. The V gene end was trimmed by 3 bases and the J gene end by 1 base; junction bases not matched to a gene: 6. CDR3 sequence: CASSWGGTANTEAFF. The CDR3 nucleotides read TGTGCCAGCAGCTGGGGCGGGACAGCGAACACTGAAGCTTTCTTT.

This rearrangement joins TRBV9 to TRBJ2-3, with D tentatively TRBD1 (6 bases). Trimming removed 4 bases at V and 1 base at J, with 16 bases between. The CDR3 extends over 16 amino acids. Germline CDR1 SGDLS, CDR2 YYNGEE. The CDR3 bases are TGTGCCAGCAGCCCAAGGGGGTGGCGAGGCACAGATACGCAGTATTTT. Protein sequence: CASSPRGWRGTDTQYF.

This clone showed up just once. The V call is TRBV6-5, the J call TRBJ1-1; the match to TRBD1 covers 7 bases. The V and J ends lost 5 bases and 3 bases, in that order; junction bases with no gene match: 9. CDR1 is MNHEY, CDR2 SVGAGI, per germline. The CDR3 has 15 amino acids. This CDR3 is CASSLHRGRDTEAFF. CDR3 nucleotides: TGTGCCAGCAGTCTACACAGGGGAAGGGACACTGAAGCTTTCTTT.

This chain joins TRBV7-2 and TRBJ2-7; a weak D match, TRBD1 (6 bases). V gave up 2 bases and J gave up 6 bases, with 17 bases separating them. Germline V gene data show CDR1 as SGHTA and CDR2 as FQGNSA. The CDR3 is made up of 15 amino acids. CDR3 nucleotides: TGTGCCAGCAGCTTAAGAGGGACATCGTCGGGCGAGCAGTACTTC. Translating gives CASSLRGTSSGEQYF.

The chain joins TRBV15 to TRBJ2-7; D may be TRBD2 (6 bases). CDR3 length: 14 residues. Trimming took 0 bases from V and 6 from J, leaving 12 bases between them. CDR1 and CDR2 (germline): LNHNV, YYDKDF (reference sequence). The CDR3 is CATSRDWIGGEQYF. The CDR3 nucleotides read TGTGCCACCAGCAGAGATTGGATCGGGGGCGAGCAGTACTTC.

The rearrangement uses TRBV7-8 and TRBJ1-2, with D unclear. Per germline, CDR1 SGHVS and CDR2 FQNEAQ. The CDR3 runs to 14 residues. V was pared by 2 bases and J by 8 bases, with 15 bases between. The CDR3 here is CASSLMGNGRGYTF. CDR3 sequence (DNA): TGTGCCAGCAGCTTAATGGGAAACGGGAGAGGCTACACCTTC.